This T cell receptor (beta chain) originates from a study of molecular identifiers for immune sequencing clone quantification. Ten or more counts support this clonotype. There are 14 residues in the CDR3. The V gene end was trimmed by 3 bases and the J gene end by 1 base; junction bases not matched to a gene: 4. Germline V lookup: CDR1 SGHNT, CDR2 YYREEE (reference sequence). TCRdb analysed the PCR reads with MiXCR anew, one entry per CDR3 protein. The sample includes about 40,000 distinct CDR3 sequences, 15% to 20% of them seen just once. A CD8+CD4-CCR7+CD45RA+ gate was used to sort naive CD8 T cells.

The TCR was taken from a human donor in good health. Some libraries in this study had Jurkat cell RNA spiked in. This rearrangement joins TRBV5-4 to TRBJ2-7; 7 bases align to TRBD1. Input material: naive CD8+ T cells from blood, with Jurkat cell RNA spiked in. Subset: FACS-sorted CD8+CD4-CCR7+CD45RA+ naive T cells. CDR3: CASSWWGQSYEQYF. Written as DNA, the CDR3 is TGTGCCAGCAGCTGGTGGGGACAGTCCTACGAGCAGTACTTC.